This T cell receptor (beta chain) was sequenced during a study of T cells in Graves' hyperthyroidism and ophthalmopathy (dated by TCRdb to the late 2010s). About the study as a whole: Peripheral blood was collected at initial diagnosis, before any treatment. The 75 to 100 discovery patients were randomly split 7:3 into training and test sets. To identify TCR V-J signatures that set the groups apart, the researchers used a discovery cohort of 100 patients, made up of 40 to 45 with Graves' ophthalmopathy and around 58 with stable Graves' hyperthyroidism. According to the paper, TCR Vbeta CDR3 sequencing was carried out on 120 to 150 peripheral blood samples, which came from more than 40 ophthalmopathy, some 73 hyperthyroidism and some 17 progressor patients. Whether ophthalmopathy could be predicted prospectively was tested in an independent validation cohort made up of 18 to 20 hyperthyroidism patients plus 17 patients who later progressed to ophthalmopathy. After sampling, hyperthyroidism patients received methimazole starting at 30 mg daily, and ophthalmopathy patients received high-dose intravenous methylprednisolone. In addition, the study compared T-cell repertoires in thyroid tissue and in blood from roughly 6 Graves' hyperthyroidism patients.

In the ophthalmopathy patients, disease was moderately to severely active, with a Clinical Activity Score of 3 or more, a NOSPECS grade of 4 or more, and a duration of less than 3 months. Exclusion was applied to patients with uncontrolled infections, other autoimmune diseases, pregnancy or lactation. Clinical symptoms, serum thyroxine and TRAb, thyroid ultrasound, and orbital computed tomography formed the basis for the diagnoses. PBMCs were isolated from 10 ml of fresh peripheral blood by Ficoll-Paque density gradient centrifugation. Total RNA was extracted with Trizol reagent, and quality was checked on an Agilent 2100 Bioanalyzer. This clonotype was seen many times. Its antigen remains undetermined. Nothing much larger sits one base from this clone, and base qualities are not available. Overall study outcomes, separate from this receptor: Most expanded thyroid clonotypes (frequency above 0.001) were also detected in blood, suggesting blood repertoires may reflect thyroid immune responses. Sample size was not statistically predetermined, and investigators were not blinded to group allocation. In validation, progression to ophthalmopathy was predicted by the model with more than 65% sensitivity and roughly 76% specificity, a median of approximately 7.1 months before onset. Ophthalmopathy was separated from stable hyperthyroidism by a 13 V-J signature model, with approximately 86% sensitivity and about 81% specificity obtained in cross-validation and 80%/75% obtained in testing.

The cysteine opens and the phenylalanine closes a CDR3 of 15 amino acids. Solely the CDR3 DNA is kept, with 45 bases framed from the first base. V sheds 4 bases and J sheds 5 bases, leaving 17 bases between their ends. For CDR1 and CDR2, the germline V gene lists SNHLY and FYNNEI. The TCR beta CDR3 regions were amplified from the RNA transcripts. A first-round RT-PCR of the TCR CDR3 used the HTBI primer set with the Qiagen OneStep RT-PCR kit. The libraries were constructed in a second round of multiplex PCR and then size-selected and purified. Libraries were sequenced paired-end with 100 bp reads on an Illumina HiSeq2000. The published analysis was carried out like this. SOAPnuke was used to process the raw data, removing reads that contained adapters or uncalled bases, had a mean Phred below 15, or lacked an exact match to the constant primer or identifier. COPE v1.2.5 was used to merge the high-quality paired reads, and each unique nucleotide sequence was defined as a clonotype. Clonotypes were aligned to IMGT TRBV, TRBD and TRBJ reference segments using MiTCR v1.1. The analysis included only V-J combinations with a frequency above 0.0001, which together covered roughly 99% of the repertoires. The TCS score was defined as F50 (clonal expansion) divided by E x V (chaos), with BLOSUM62-based TCRdist calculated between CDR3 peptides within each V-J. Welch's t-statistics and random forest reduced some 510 V-J features to roughly 13, which were used in a naive Bayes classifier (R e1071). The Morisita-Horn index was used to measure how similar the thyroid and blood repertoires were. In-frame beta chains were kept once TCRdb had trimmed the public reads at Q25 with fastp and called clones with MiXCR. Each CDR3 protein gets just one entry, which takes the most common genes and DNA from the rows behind it. TCRdb's processing, not the authors', yielded these V and J calls. The sample includes 600,000 to 700,000 distinct CDR3 sequences, with roughly 14% observed a single time. The top ten hold about 3.9% of the sample.

This receptor chain uses TRBV2 and TRBJ2-5, with a weak D call of TRBD2 (6 bases match). The sequenced material came from blood. The TCR was taken from a woman between 40 and 55 years old with Graves' ophthalmopathy. The CDR3 loop reads CASSGSGQGYETQYF. The nucleotides are TGTGCCAGCAGTGGAAGCGGGCAGGGATACGAGACCCAGTACTTC.